Listed here is a single T cell receptor beta chain. Its antigen remains unidentified. Per germline, CDR1 SGDLS and CDR2 YYNGEE. The CDR3 extends over 16 amino acids. V was pared by 3 bases and J by 2 bases, with 17 bases between. The repertoire was sequenced with immunoSEQ multiplex PCR; TCRdb's copy has only in-frame clones and lacks some. The sample contains about 170,000 clones, around nine tenths of which appear only once. The data are from a study of T cell responses to AZD1222 COVID-19 vaccine. The overall study: Second-dose recipients at about 4 or about 12 weeks were treated as one pooled group.

Study results and caveats: Spike-wide vaccine-associated CD4 TCRs dominated at 160-218 and 743-854. Nearly half of spike-specific TCRs reportedly target unmutated variant regions. It should be noted that donors were predominantly white British and more often female, and clonal diversity was possibly underestimated.

The sequenced sample was peripheral blood, obtained on day 0 of AZD1222 vaccination. The TCR comes from an adult in good health. The V gene is TRBV9, the J gene TRBJ1-2; D call uncertain. The CDR3: CASSAVVGHQNYGYTF. For the CDR3, the DNA is TGTGCCAGCAGCGCCGTTGTAGGGCACCAAAACTATGGCTACACCTTC. Complete variable domain (other parts from reference TRBV9 and TRBJ1-2): DSGVTQTPKHLITATGQRVTLRCSPRSGDLSVYWYQQSLDQGLQFLIQYYNGEERAKGNILERFSAQQFPDLHSELNLSSLELGDSALYFCASSAVVGHQNYGYTFGSGTRLTVV.